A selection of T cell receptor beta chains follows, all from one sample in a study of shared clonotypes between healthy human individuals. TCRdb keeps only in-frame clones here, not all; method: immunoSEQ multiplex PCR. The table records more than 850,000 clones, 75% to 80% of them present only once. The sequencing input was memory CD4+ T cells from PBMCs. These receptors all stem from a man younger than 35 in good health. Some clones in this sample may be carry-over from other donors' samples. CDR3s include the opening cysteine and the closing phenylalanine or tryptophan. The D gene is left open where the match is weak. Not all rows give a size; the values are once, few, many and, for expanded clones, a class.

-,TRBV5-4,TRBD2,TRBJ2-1,TGTGCCAGCAGCTCCCCGACTAGCGGGAGTGATGAGCAGTTCTTC,CASSSPTSGSDEQFF
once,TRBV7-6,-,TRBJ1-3,TGTGCCAGCAGCTTAGATCCAGCCCGCTTTAACACCATATATTTT,CASSLDPARFNTIYF
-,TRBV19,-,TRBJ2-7,TGTGCCAGTAGTTCGCTGGACAGCCACTACGAGCAGTACTTC,CASSSLDSHYEQYF
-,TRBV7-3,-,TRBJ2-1,TGTGCCAGCAGCTTAAGTTCCCAGAGTGAGCAGTTCTTC,CASSLSSQSEQFF
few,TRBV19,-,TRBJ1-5,TGTGCCAGTGCCGGGACCCCCGGGCAGCCCCAGCATTTT,CASAGTPGQPQHF
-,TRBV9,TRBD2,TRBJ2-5,TGTGCCAGCAGCGTACTGGGACTAGCGGGAGGGCAAGAGACCCAGTACTTC,CASSVLGLAGGQETQYF
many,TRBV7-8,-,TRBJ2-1,TGTGCCAGCAGCTTAGGGGGGGAGAATGAGCAGTTCTTC,CASSLGGENEQFF
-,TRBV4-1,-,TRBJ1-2,TGCGCCAGCAGCCTAGAGGGACGGTTATATGGCTACACCTTC,CASSLEGRLYGYTF
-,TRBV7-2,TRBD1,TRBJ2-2,TGTGCCAGCAGCTTAAGGACAGGGGGCACCGGGGAGCTGTTTTTT,CASSLRTGGTGELFF
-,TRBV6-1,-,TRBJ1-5,TGTGCCAGCAGAGGCCCAGACAGTCAGCCCCAGCATTTT,CASRGPDSQPQHF
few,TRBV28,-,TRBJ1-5,TGTGCCAGCAGTAGTGACAGGTCCGGCGGCAATCAGCCCCAGCATTTT,CASSSDRSGGNQPQHF
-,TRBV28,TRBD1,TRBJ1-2,TGTGCCAGCGCCAGATGGGACAGGGTGTCTGGCTACACCTTC,CASARWDRVSGYTF
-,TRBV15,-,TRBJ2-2,TGTGCCACCAGCAGAGATCGCGGGGTTAACACCGGGGAGCTGTTTTTT,CATSRDRGVNTGELFF
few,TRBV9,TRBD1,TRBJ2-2,TGTGCCAGCAGCGTCAGAGGACAGGGGGCTACCGGGGAGCTGTTTTTT,CASSVRGQGATGELFF
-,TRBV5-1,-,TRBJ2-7,TGCGCCAGCACCTACAGAGGGGACGATGACGAGCAGTACTTC,CASTYRGDDDEQYF
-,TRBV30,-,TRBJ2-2,TGTGCCTGGACTAGGCTGAACACCGGGGAGCTGTTTTTT,CAWTRLNTGELFF
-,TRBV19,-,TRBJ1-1,TGTGCCACGGGGCGGCCGAACACTGAAGCTTTCTTT,CATGRPNTEAFF
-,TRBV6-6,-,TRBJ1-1,TGTGCCAGCAGTTACTCAGGCAGTCCCGTCACTGAAGCTTTCTTT,CASSYSGSPVTEAFF
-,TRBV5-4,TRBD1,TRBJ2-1,TGTGCCAGCAGTTCCTCAGGGGGCACTCCCTACAATGAGCAGTTCTTC,CASSSSGGTPYNEQFF
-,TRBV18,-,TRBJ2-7,TGTGCCAGCTCACGGGATGGGCCCCTCTACGAGCAGTACTTC,CASSRDGPLYEQYF
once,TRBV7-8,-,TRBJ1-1,TGTGCCAGCAGTCCTCGTAGGAACACTGAAGCTTTCTTT,CASSPRRNTEAFF
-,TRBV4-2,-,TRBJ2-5,TGTGCCAGCAGCCCACCGGGACGATCCCCGGAGCAGTACTTC,CASSPPGRSPEQYF
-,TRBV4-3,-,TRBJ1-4,TGCGCCAGCAGCCACAAAGCAACTAATGAAAAACTGTTTTTT,CASSHKATNEKLFF
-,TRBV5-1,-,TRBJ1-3,TGCGCCAGCAGCTTGGAAGTACCTGGAAACACCATATATTTT,CASSLEVPGNTIYF
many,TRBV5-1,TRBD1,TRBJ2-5,TGCGCCAGCAGCGTATCAGGGGGCGCCCGGGAGACCCAGTACTTC,CASSVSGGARETQYF
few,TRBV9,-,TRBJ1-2,TGTGCCAGCAGCGATACAGGAAACTATGGCTACACCTTC,CASSDTGNYGYTF
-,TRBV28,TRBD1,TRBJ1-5,TGTGCCAGCAGTTTGGGCGGGACAGATAATCAGCCCCAGCATTTT,CASSLGGTDNQPQHF
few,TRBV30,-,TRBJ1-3,TGTGCCTGGAGTGTAGGTCAGATCTCTGGAAACACCATATATTTT,CAWSVGQISGNTIYF
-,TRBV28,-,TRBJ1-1,TGTGCCAGCAGTCCGGTGGGACAAATGAACACTGAAGCTTTCTTT,CASSPVGQMNTEAFF
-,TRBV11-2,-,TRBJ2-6,TGTGCCAGCAGCAGGGCGGGTTCTGGGGCCAACGTCCTGACTTTC,CASSRAGSGANVLTF
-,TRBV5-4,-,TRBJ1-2,TGTGCCAGCAGCCACCCAAGGGGGGAACGAGGAGGCTACACCTTC,CASSHPRGERGGYTF
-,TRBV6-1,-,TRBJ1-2,TGTGCCAGCAGTGCCGTCAGGGGATTCATGGGCTATGGCTACACCTTC,CASSAVRGFMGYGYTF
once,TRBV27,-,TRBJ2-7,TGTGCCAGCAGTTTACGGGGGGCGCTCGAGCAGTACTTC,CASSLRGALEQYF
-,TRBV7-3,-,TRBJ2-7,TGTGCCAGCAGCTTAACTAGCTCCGGGGAGCAGTACTTC,CASSLTSSGEQYF
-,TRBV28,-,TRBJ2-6,TGTGCCAGCACTTCTGGGGCCCCTGCGGCCAACGTCCTGACTTTC,CASTSGAPAANVLTF
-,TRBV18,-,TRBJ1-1,TGTGCCAGCTCACCACGGCTGAACACTGAAGCTTTCTTT,CASSPRLNTEAFF
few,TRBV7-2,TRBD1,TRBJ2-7,TGTGCCAGCAGCTCGACATCAACCACAGGGGACGAGCAGTACTTC,CASSSTSTTGDEQYF
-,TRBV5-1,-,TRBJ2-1,TGCGCCAGCAGCTCCGCAGTGTCTAGCGCCCGTGAGCAGTTCTTC,CASSSAVSSAREQFF
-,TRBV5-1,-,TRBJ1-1,TGCGCCAGCAGCTTGGCCGAGGGTACTGAAGCTTTCTTT,CASSLAEGTEAFF
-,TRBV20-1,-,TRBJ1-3,TGCAGTGCTAGAGATCGGGGGCCCATATATTTT,CSARDRGPIYF
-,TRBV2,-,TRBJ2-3,TGTGCCACCAAATCCCTAGGGGGGGGAGCAGATACGCAGTATTTT,CATKSLGGGADTQYF
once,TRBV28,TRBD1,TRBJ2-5,TGTGCCAGCAGTCCGGACAGGGGGCGAGAGACCCAGTACTTC,CASSPDRGRETQYF
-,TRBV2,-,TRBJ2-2,TGTGCCAGCTCTCGAGGGAACACCGGGGAGCTGTTTTTT,CASSRGNTGELFF
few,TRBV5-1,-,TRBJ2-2,TGCGCCAGCAGCTTGACAGAGGCGAACACCGGGGAGCTGTTTTTT,CASSLTEANTGELFF
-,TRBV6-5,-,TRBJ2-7,TGTGCCAGCAGAAAGACCGTTTACTCCTACGAGCAGTACTTC,CASRKTVYSYEQYF
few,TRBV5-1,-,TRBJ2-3,TGCGCCAGCAGCTTGGTACAGACCACAGATACGCAGTATTTT,CASSLVQTTDTQYF
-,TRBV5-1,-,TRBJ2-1,TGCGCCAGCAGCTTGGACCAGGTTGAGCAGTTCTTC,CASSLDQVEQFF
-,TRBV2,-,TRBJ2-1,TGTGCCAGCAGCCCCGGGCAGGGGAGAAGCTCCTACAATGAGCAGTTCTTC,CASSPGQGRSSYNEQFF
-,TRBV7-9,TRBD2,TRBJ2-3,TGTGCCAGCAGCTCCACTAGCGGGAGAACAGATACGCAGTATTTT,CASSSTSGRTDTQYF
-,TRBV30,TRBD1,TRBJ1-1,TGTGCCTGGAGCAGGGGGCGGACTGAAGCTTTCTTT,CAWSRGRTEAFF
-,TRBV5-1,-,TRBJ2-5,TGCGCCAGCAGCTTGGGGCCCCAAGAGACCCAGTACTTC,CASSLGPQETQYF
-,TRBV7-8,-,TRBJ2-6,TGTGCCAGCCGGAACTCTGGGGCCAACGTCCTGACTTTC,CASRNSGANVLTF
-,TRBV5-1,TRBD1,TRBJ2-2,TGCGCCAGCAGTTCCGGACAGGCTAACACCGGGGAGCTGTTTTTT,CASSSGQANTGELFF
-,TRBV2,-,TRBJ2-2,TGTGCCAGCAGTCGGGCGGTGAACACCGGGGAGCTGTTTTTT,CASSRAVNTGELFF
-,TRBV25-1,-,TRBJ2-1,TGTGCCAGCAGTCCACGTCCTAGGATCAATGAGCAGTTCTTC,CASSPRPRINEQFF
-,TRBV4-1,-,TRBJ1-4,TGCGCCAGCAGCCAGCCTTTCCGGGCAGGGTCTAATGAAAAACTGTTTTTT,CASSQPFRAGSNEKLFF
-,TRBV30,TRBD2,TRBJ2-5,TGTGCCTGGAGTTATGTAATAACGGGAGGTTTCGGGCGGCAAGAGACCCAGTACTTC,CAWSYVITGGFGRQETQYF